Shown below are 15 T cell receptor beta chains from a single sample sequenced in a study of T cells in tuberculosis. Data came from immunoSEQ multiplex PCR; TCRdb stores just in-frame clones and leaves some out. Altogether some 30,000 clones are present, around 94% being singletons, with the ten largest covering 8%. The sample comprised PBMCs. The receptors were gathered from a donor aged 10-30 years with latent tuberculosis or without tuberculosis infection.

The chain has TRBV27 and TRBJ2-7, with D perhaps TRBD2 (5 bases). Trimming removed 6 bases at V and 0 bases at J, with 18 bases between. The CDR3 is 16 residues long. Germline V gene lookup returns CDR1 MNHEY and CDR2 SMNVEV (reference sequence). The DNA for the CDR3 is TGTGCCAGCAGCCAGGACTCGTATGAGAGCTCCTACGAGCAGTACTTC. It specifies CASSQDSYESSYEQYF.

The rearrangement links TRBV7-2 to TRBJ2-7; D might be TRBD1 (6 bases). This CDR3 has 15 residues. Trimming pared 2 bases from V and 1 base from J, leaving 12 bases between. In germline, CDR1 is SGHTA, CDR2 FQGNSA. CDR3: CASSLRGTYSYEQYF. The CDR3 bases are TGTGCCAGCAGCTTAAGGGGGACGTATTCCTACGAGCAGTACTTC.

The V and J genes are TRBV5-1 and TRBJ2-3; 7 nucleotides align to TRBD2. The CDR3 runs to 15 residues. CDR1 is SGHRS, CDR2 YFSETQ, per germline. Trimming at V came to 1 base and at J to 1 base, leaving 3 bases not matched to a gene. The CDR3: CASSLRSGGTDTQYF. In DNA form, the CDR3 reads TGCGCCAGCAGCTTGCGCAGCGGGGGCACAGATACGCAGTATTTT.

CDR3 loop: CATSSGAGVYEQYF. Written as DNA, the CDR3 is TGTGCCACCAGCAGTGGAGCGGGAGTATACGAGCAGTACTTC. The chain recombines TRBV15 with TRBJ2-7; 8 bases line up with TRBD2. Trimming at V came to 3 bases and at J to 4 bases, leaving 5 bases not matched to a gene. The CDR3 is 14 residues long. The germline V gene has CDR1 LNHNV and CDR2 YYDKDF (reference sequence).

This clone was observed once. The chain joins TRBV27 to TRBJ2-2; 7 bases agree with TRBD1. Germline V CDR1 and CDR2: MNHEY, SMNVEV (reference sequence). This CDR3 region has 17 residues. J was trimmed by 1 base and V by 5 bases; bases with no gene match: 10. The CDR3 region is CASSPYDRDLNTGELFF. Here the CDR3 DNA reads TGTGCCAGCAGTCCGTACGACAGGGACCTGAACACCGGGGAGCTGTTTTTT.

The CDR3 loop is CASSSGQGGQNEQFF. The CDR3, as DNA: TGTGCCAGCAGCTCGGGACAGGGTGGGCAAAATGAGCAGTTCTTC. This chain links TRBV11-3 with TRBJ2-1; 9 bases fit TRBD1. J was trimmed by 7 bases and V by 4 bases; bases with no gene match: 8. The V gene's germline CDR1 is SGHNT and CDR2 YENEEA. The CDR3 is made up of 15 amino acids.

The J gene is TRBJ1-5, the V gene TRBV7-9; D is ambiguous. V lost 6 bases and J 7 bases, leaving 13 bases between the germline ends. The CDR3 runs to 13 residues. The germline CDR1 and CDR2 sequences are SEHNR and FQNEAQ (reference sequence). CDR3 loop: CASRNSGNQPQHF. The CDR3 DNA sequence: TGTGCCAGCAGGAACAGCGGGAACCAGCCCCAGCATTTT.

The V and J genes are TRBV7-6 and TRBJ1-5, with 8 bases that match TRBD1. This CDR3 region has 16 residues. Germline V gives CDR1 SGHVS, CDR2 FNYEAQ. J was trimmed by 7 bases and V by 2 bases; bases with no gene match: 10. The CDR3 region is CASSLSAGGEGQPQHF. CDR3 nucleotides: TGTGCCAGCAGCTTATCGGCAGGGGGCGAGGGGCAGCCCCAGCATTTT.

The rearrangement uses TRBV5-1 and TRBJ1-1; D is unresolved. The germline V gene encodes CDR1 SGHRS and CDR2 YFSETQ. The CDR3 totals 11 residues. Trimming cost V 1 base and J 10 bases, with 8 bases left between them. The CDR3 loop is CASSLSGRAFF. The DNA for the CDR3 is TGCGCCAGCAGCTTGTCCGGGAGAGCTTTCTTT.

The V gene is TRBV25-1, the J gene TRBJ2-2; 8 positions agree with TRBD1. Germline CDR1 MGHDK, CDR2 SYGVNS. The CDR3 totals 16 residues. Germline trimming cut 1 base from V and 7 bases from J; bases unmatched to any gene: 8. The CDR3: CASSEFGGQGIGELFF. For the CDR3, the DNA is TGTGCCAGCAGTGAATTCGGAGGACAGGGAATCGGGGAGCTGTTTTTT.

The gene calls are TRBV19 and TRBJ1-5; the match to TRBD1 covers 8 bases. The germline gives CDR1 LNHDA, CDR2 SQIVND (reference sequence). Losses at the gene ends were 5 bases for V and 1 base for J; bases not matched to a gene: 10. The CDR3 is 17 amino acids. The CDR3 nucleotides read TGTGCCAGTAGTTCGGACAGGGTTAAGGGAAGCAATCAGCCCCAGCATTTT. Translation: CASSSDRVKGSNQPQHF.

This chain connects TRBV28 to TRBJ1-1; D is uncertain. Germline CDR1 MDHEN, CDR2 SYDVKM. The V and J ends lost 2 bases and 11 bases respectively, with 9 bases between them. The length of the CDR3 is 11 residues. The DNA of the CDR3 is TGTGCCAGCAGTTTAAATAGCGGGGCTTTCTTT. As protein: CASSLNSGAFF.

V gene TRBV6-5 combines with J gene TRBJ1-1; the D gene is possibly TRBD1 (6 bases). This CDR3 has 13 residues. The ends were cut back, 5 bases at V and 8 bases at J, with 15 bases in the middle. CDR1 is MNHEY, CDR2 SVGAGI, per germline. The CDR3 region is CASSILQGGEAFF. In DNA, the CDR3 is TGTGCCAGCAGTATATTACAGGGCGGCGAAGCTTTCTTT.

The genes are TRBV4-3 and TRBJ1-1; weak D call: TRBD1 (5 bases). The CDR3 loop spans 16 amino acids. Germline-derived CDR1 and CDR2 are LGHNA and YSLEER. V was clipped by 1 base and J by 9 bases, with 21 bases between them. In nucleotides, the CDR3 is TGCGCCAGCAGCCAAGTGTGGGGGGAGGTCTGGGTGCAAGCTTTCTTT. It specifies CASSQVWGEVWVQAFF.

CDR3 in DNA: TGTGCCAGCAGTTCCACTACAGGGAGATACGAGCAGTACTTC. This codes for CASSSTTGRYEQYF. This rearrangement joins TRBV6-5 to TRBJ2-7; weak D call: TRBD1 (6 bases). Germline CDR1 MNHEY, CDR2 SVGAGI. V was cut by 4 bases and J by 4 bases, with 14 bases left in between. The CDR3 is 14 amino acids.